This passage covers 19 T cell receptor beta chains from one sample sequenced in a study of human T cells and chemical hapten exposure. Time point denoted: pre-sensitization, week 0. The treatment denotes: therapeutic diphenylcyclopropenone sensitization with weekly scalp DPC. TCRdb called the RACE reads again in MiXCR, with one record for every CDR3 protein. Of approximately 260,000 distinct CDR3 sequences listed, approximately 8% are singletons. This sample comprised whole blood, obtained in connection with sensitization to the hapten diphenylcyclopropenone (DPC). The source is a man aged 18-30 years with alopecia areata. Some clones in this sample may be carry-over from other donors' samples.

The CDR3 bases are TGTGCCAGCAGCCTTAGTGGGATCTACGAGCAGTACGTC. This codes for CASSLSGIYEQYV. This sequence joins TRBV6-2 or TRBV6-3 and TRBJ2-7, with no clear D. The CDR3 extends over 13 amino acids. Trimming removed 6 bases at V and 3 bases at J, with 12 bases between. Germline CDR1 is MNHEY and CDR2 is SVGEGT.

This clonotype was seen a few times. The V call is TRBV9, the J call TRBJ2-7; no clear D gene. Germline V CDR1 and CDR2: SGDLS, YYNGEE. The CDR3 loop spans 13 amino acids. V lost 3 bases, J lost 2 bases, and 9 bases lay in between. This chain's CDR3 is CASSGTGPYEQYF. CDR3 nucleotide sequence: TGTGCCAGCAGCGGGACCGGGCCCTACGAGCAGTACTTC.

This clonotype was recorded a few times. The chain carries TRBV6-1 and TRBJ1-2, with TRBD1 as a possible D gene (5 bases). Germline assignment: CDR1 MNHNS and CDR2 SASEGT. V was pared by 6 bases and J by 4 bases, with 9 bases between. CDR3 length: 12 residues. DNA of the CDR3: TGTGCCAGCAGGCAAGGGGCCTATGGCTACACCTTC. Translation gives CASRQGAYGYTF.

This clonotype has just a few counts. The chain recombines TRBV4-3 with TRBJ1-5, with D possibly matching TRBD1 (5 bases). With 3 bases removed from V and 5 bases from J, the gap between germline ends came to 14 bases. CDR1 is LGHNA and CDR2 is YSLEER in the germline V gene. This CDR3 contains 15 residues. The CDR3 coding sequence is TGCGCCAGCAGCCAGGGCCGGGACGCGTATCAGCCCCAGCATTTT. It is translated as CASSQGRDAYQPQHF.

This chain joins TRBV7-2 and TRBJ2-7; D remains unclear. V was trimmed by 1 base and J by 0 bases, leaving 10 bases between them. In germline, CDR1 is SGHTA, CDR2 FQGNSA. This CDR3 comprises 15 residues. Written as DNA, the CDR3 is TGTGCCAGCAGCTTAGGGTCTGGAAGCTCCTACGAGCAGTACGTC. It translates to CASSLGSGSSYEQYV.

This clonotype was seen only a few times. This rearrangement joins TRBV6-2 or TRBV6-3 to TRBJ2-5; no definite D call. Germline V lookup: CDR1 MNHEY, CDR2 SVGEGT. Deletions cut 4 bases from V and 2 bases from J, with 11 bases between. This CDR3 comprises 14 residues. In nucleotides, the CDR3 is TGTGCCAGCAGTTCTCGACGGTTTCAAGAGACCCAGTACTTC. This translates into CASSSRRFQETQYF.

The CDR3 region has the DNA TGCAGTGCTAGATCCACCGGGGAGCTGTTTTTT. Amino acids: CSARSTGELFF. This rearrangement joins TRBV20-1 to TRBJ2-2; no clear D gene. The CDR3 runs to 11 residues. V was clipped by 2 bases and J by 4 bases, with 2 bases between them. The germline CDR1 and CDR2 sequences are DFQATT and SNEGSKA (reference sequence).

This clonotype was recorded a few times. The V call is TRBV7-9, the J call TRBJ2-3; D remains ambiguous. Germline loops: CDR1 SEHNR, CDR2 FQNEAQ (reference sequence). V lost 1 base and J 4 bases, leaving 15 bases between the germline ends. The CDR3 runs to 16 residues. This CDR3 is CASSLETPRTADTQYF. CDR3 nucleotide sequence: TGTGCCAGCAGCTTAGAAACGCCGAGGACGGCAGATACGCAGTATTTT.

The chain combines TRBV7-9 with TRBJ2-3, with D possibly matching TRBD1 (6 bases). The germline gives CDR1 SEHNR, CDR2 FQNEAQ (reference sequence). V lost 3 bases, J lost 6 bases, and 10 bases lay in between. The CDR3 runs 13 residues. CDR3 sequence reads: CASSFPRGDTQYF. The CDR3 DNA is TGTGCCAGCAGCTTTCCCAGGGGTGATACGCAGTATTTT.

The rearrangement joins TRBV6-2 or TRBV6-3 to TRBJ2-6; 11 nucleotides agree with TRBD1. The V gene's germline CDR1 is MNHEY and CDR2 SVGEGT. V lost 5 bases to trimming and J lost 4 bases; unmatched junction nucleotides: 7. This CDR3 has 17 residues. CDR3: CASSSGQGASGANVLTF. In DNA, the CDR3 is TGTGCCAGCAGTAGTGGACAGGGGGCTTCGGGGGCCAACGTCCTGACTTTC.

V gene TRBV7-9 combines with J gene TRBJ1-1, with 7 bases aligning to TRBD1. Germline-derived CDR1 and CDR2 are SEHNR and FQNEAQ (reference sequence). The V and J ends lost 1 base and 0 bases, in that order; junction bases with no gene match: 11. The CDR3 loop spans 18 amino acids. CDR3 residues: CASSLGSWTGNMNTEAFF. Here the CDR3 DNA reads TGTGCCAGCAGCTTAGGGTCTTGGACAGGCAACATGAACACTGAAGCTTTCTTT. Full variable domain (missing parts from reference TRBV7-9 and TRBJ1-1): DTGVSQNPRHKITKRGQNVTFRCDPISEHNRLYWYRQTLGQGPEFLTYFQNEAQLEKSRLLSDRFSAERPKGSFSTLEIQRTEQGDSAMYLCASSLGSWTGNMNTEAFFGQGTRLTVV.

This clonotype has a handful of counts. The V gene is TRBV7-3, the J gene TRBJ1-4; the match to TRBD1 covers 12 bases. Trimming removed 2 bases from V and 10 bases from J; junction bases left unmatched: 20. Germline values: CDR1 SGHTA, CDR2 FQGTGA. The CDR3 totals 20 residues. As DNA, the CDR3 is TGTGCCAGCAGCTTAGCGACCGGGACAGGGGGCGCATTAGTCGAGCGAAAACTGTTTTTT. This translates into CASSLATGTGGALVERKLFF.

This clonotype was seen a handful of times. The rearrangement joins TRBV7-9 to TRBJ2-7, with D perhaps matching TRBD2 (6 bases). Germline CDR1 and CDR2: SEHNR and FQNEAQ (reference sequence). This CDR3 contains 14 residues. Trimming took off 1 base at V and 5 bases at J, with 12 bases between the two ends. CDR3 coding DNA: TGTGCCAGCAGCTTAGAAGGACTAAGCCACGAGCAGTACTTC. As protein: CASSLEGLSHEQYF.

The rearrangement links TRBV29-1 to TRBJ2-5; 8 bases are a match to TRBD1. V was pared by 7 bases and J by 4 bases, with 11 bases of the junction left unmatched. Germline CDR1 and CDR2: SQVTM and ANQGSEA. The CDR3 runs 14 residues. This chain's CDR3 is CSATSPGGLETQYF. CDR3 bases: TGCAGCGCAACCTCTCCAGGGGGCTTAGAGACCCAGTACTTC.

The rearrangement joins TRBV9 to TRBJ2-3; 7 positions match TRBD2. This CDR3 contains 15 residues. V gave up 3 bases and J gave up 3 bases; unmatched junction bases: 7. In germline, CDR1 is SGDLS, CDR2 YYNGEE. The CDR3 coding sequence is TGTGCCAGCAGCGCAGCGGGGTTCAGGACAGATACGCAGTATTTT. Protein sequence: CASSAAGFRTDTQYF.

This CDR3 is CASSFSRGTGVTGELFF. CDR3 bases: TGTGCCAGCAGCTTCTCTCGCGGGACAGGGGTCACCGGGGAGCTGTTTTTT. The chain joins TRBV7-2 to TRBJ2-2; 10 positions agree with TRBD1. The V segment lost 3 bases and the J segment 4 bases; nucleotides outside the gene matches: 8. This CDR3 spans 17 amino acids. CDR1 and CDR2 (germline): SGHTA, FQGNSA.

This rearrangement joins TRBV29-1 to TRBJ1-1; TRBD1 agrees at 7 bases. The V segment lost 6 bases and the J segment 1 base; nucleotides outside the gene matches: 14. Per germline, CDR1 SQVTM and CDR2 ANQGSEA. The CDR3 consists of 16 residues. The CDR3 region is CSVGRGQRVENTEAFF. The CDR3, as DNA: TGCAGCGTGGGGAGGGGACAGAGGGTGGAGAACACTGAAGCTTTCTTT.

The table lists this clonotype with a few counts. J is TRBJ2-2 and V is TRBV6-5; a possible D gene is TRBD1 (6 bases). Trimming shortened V by 10 bases and J by 4 bases, and 13 bases separated the two germline ends. This CDR3 is built from 13 residues. From germline, CDR1 is MNHEY and CDR2 SVGAGI. CDR3: CATNTGFTGELFF. The CDR3 DNA reads as TGTGCCACCAATACAGGGTTCACCGGGGAGCTGTTTTTT.

The table lists this clonotype with a few counts. The V call is TRBV7-2, the J call TRBJ1-2; no clear D. The CDR3 is 16 residues long. Trimming took off 2 bases at V and 4 bases at J, with 17 bases between the two ends. Germline-derived CDR1 and CDR2 are SGHTA and FQGNSA. Written as DNA, the CDR3 is TGTGCCAGCAGCTTATACGAGACCCTCGCCGGCTATGGCTACACCTTC. Amino acid sequence: CASSLYETLAGYGYTF.